Following are 14 T cell receptor beta chains from one sample sequenced in a study of blood T cell repertoires in COVID-19. Libraries were prepared by immunoSEQ multiplex PCR; TCRdb keeps only in-frame clonotypes and omits some of them. The sample includes roughly 150,000 clones, roughly four fifths seen only once; the top ten take approximately 10%. What was sequenced was peripheral blood. These TCRs come from a man between 65 and 85 years old with active or convalescent COVID-19.

The chain is built from TRBV29-1 and TRBJ1-1; D is perhaps TRBD1 (6 bases). Germline V gene lookup returns CDR1 SQVTM and CDR2 ANQGSEA. Trimming took 8 bases from V and 1 from J, leaving 11 bases between them. This CDR3 spans 12 amino acids. This CDR3 is CSTGHQNTEAFF. CDR3 DNA: TGCAGCACGGGACACCAGAACACTGAAGCTTTCTTT. Combining the CDR3 with reference TRBV29-1 and TRBJ1-1 gives the whole variable domain SAVISQKPSRDICQRGTSLTIQCQVDSQVTMMFWYRQQPGQSLTLIATANQGSEATYESGFVIDKFPISRPNLTFSTLTVSNMSPEDSSIYLCSTGHQNTEAFFGQGTRLTVV.

The V and J genes are TRBV27 and TRBJ2-7, with TRBD1 matching 8 bases. V was pared by 4 bases and J by 5 bases, with 25 bases of the junction left unmatched. Germline CDR1 reads MNHEY; CDR2 reads SMNVEV (reference sequence). This CDR3 spans 20 amino acids. The CDR3 region has the DNA TGTGCCAGCAGTTCCCCCCGGACAGGGTTAATTCGTGGGGCCGCGGACGAGCAGTACTTC. Encoded protein: CASSSPRTGLIRGAADEQYF.

This clone was seen a single time. The rearrangement joins TRBV28 to TRBJ2-7, with D possibly being TRBD2 (6 bases). Germline V gene sequence: CDR1 MDHEN, CDR2 SYDVKM. There are 15 residues in the CDR3. Trimming pared 6 bases from V and 1 base from J, leaving 16 bases between. The CDR3 nucleotides are TGTGCCAGCAGCTCACCCGGGGGATTATCCTACGAGCAGTACTTC. This translates into CASSSPGGLSYEQYF.

The chain uses TRBV7-9 and TRBJ1-5; D may be TRBD1 (5 bases). Germline V gene lookup returns CDR1 SEHNR and CDR2 FQNEAQ (reference sequence). Deletions cut 4 bases from V and 1 base from J, with 8 bases between. The CDR3 extends over 14 amino acids. CDR3 residues: CASSSRESNQPQHF. CDR3 bases: TGTGCCAGCAGCTCCAGGGAAAGCAATCAGCCCCAGCATTTT.

This clone came up once. The chain couples TRBV4-1 to TRBJ1-4; 7 bases map to TRBD1. Looked up from germline, CDR1 is MGHRA and CDR2 is YSYEKL. This CDR3 region has 16 residues. J was trimmed by 14 bases and V by 2 bases; bases with no gene match: 17. The CDR3 DNA sequence: TGCGCCAGCAGCCAAAACCCCATCAGGGGGGCACGAGGTCTGTTTTTT. Its protein is CASSQNPIRGARGLFF.

V is TRBV7-3 and J is TRBJ2-1, with 8 positions matching TRBD2. Per the germline V gene, CDR1 is SGHTA and CDR2 is FQGTGA. Trimming cost V 6 bases and J 3 bases; bases outside gene matches: 7. The CDR3 sequence is 15 residues long. CDR3 sequence: CASSRTTSGYNEQFF. Written as DNA, the CDR3 is TGTGCCAGCAGTCGAACAACTAGCGGCTACAATGAGCAGTTCTTC.

This chain uses TRBV18 with TRBJ1-4; D unresolved. This CDR3 spans 16 amino acids. The germline CDR1 and CDR2 sequences are KGHSH and LQKENI. V was cut by 3 bases and J by 8 bases, with 19 bases left in between. CDR3 nucleotides: TGTGCCAGCTCACCCGGGATACGGGGTTCAAACGAAAAACTGTTTTTT. Translated: CASSPGIRGSNEKLFF.

V usage is TRBV18 and J usage is TRBJ2-3; tentative D call: TRBD1 (7 bases). Trimming left V 1 base short and J 1 base short, with 18 bases between. Per germline, CDR1 KGHSH and CDR2 LQKENI. CDR3 length: 18 residues. The DNA of the CDR3 is TGTGCCAGCTCACCACGGAAATCAGGGGGGTTTGGCACAGATACGCAGTATTTT. Its translation is CASSPRKSGGFGTDTQYF.

The chain's CDR3 is CATSDPGDGTGGFSSYNEQFF. The CDR3 DNA is TGTGCCACCAGTGATCCCGGAGATGGGACAGGGGGCTTTAGCTCCTACAATGAGCAGTTCTTC. The chain combines TRBV24-1 with TRBJ2-1; TRBD1 agrees at 12 bases. The CDR3 is 21 amino acids. Germline V lookup: CDR1 KGHDR, CDR2 SFDVKD. Germline trimming cut 3 bases from V and 0 bases from J; bases unmatched to any gene: 14.

The gene calls are TRBV2 and TRBJ2-1; 9 bases are shared with TRBD2. This CDR3 has 16 residues. Trimming removed 0 bases from V and 5 bases from J; junction bases left unmatched: 5. Germline V lookup: CDR1 SNHLY, CDR2 FYNNEI. The CDR3: CASSEAWLAGHNEQFF. The CDR3 nucleotides are TGTGCCAGCAGTGAAGCGTGGCTAGCGGGGCACAATGAGCAGTTCTTC.

The chain is built from TRBV7-2 and TRBJ2-1, with 9 bases matching TRBD2. V lost 5 bases and J lost 6; bases outside the gene matches: 14. This CDR3 comprises 17 residues. The germline gives CDR1 SGHTA, CDR2 FQGNSA. The CDR3 coding sequence is TGTGCCAGCAGCCGGACCTACGCGGGAGGGCTTCTCAATGAGCAGTTCTTC. This codes for CASSRTYAGGLLNEQFF.

As DNA, the CDR3 is TGTGCCAGCAGTGAAAGAGTGTCCAATTCACCCCTCCACTTT. Encoded protein: CASSERVSNSPLHF. The chain couples TRBV2 to TRBJ1-6, with no clear D. The CDR3 is 14 amino acids. V was pared by 2 bases and J by 7 bases, with 9 bases between. Germline values: CDR1 SNHLY, CDR2 FYNNEI.

The genes are TRBV9 and TRBJ1-2; no reliable D call. Germline values: CDR1 SGDLS, CDR2 YYNGEE. The CDR3 loop spans 15 amino acids. Trimming left V 0 bases short and J 2 bases short, with 11 bases between. The CDR3 region has the DNA TGTGCCAGCAGCGTAGCCCCGGAGCCCAACTATGGCTACACCTTC. Its protein is CASSVAPEPNYGYTF.

This clone was counted only a few times. This chain links TRBV4-1 with TRBJ2-1, with D possibly TRBD2 on 6 matching bases. The CDR3 contains 15 residues. V shed 2 bases and J shed 7 bases, with 15 bases lying between them. Germline loops: CDR1 MGHRA, CDR2 YSYEKL. The CDR3 here is CASSQSGAGPNEQFF. The CDR3 coding sequence is TGCGCCAGCAGCCAATCTGGAGCGGGCCCTAATGAGCAGTTCTTC.